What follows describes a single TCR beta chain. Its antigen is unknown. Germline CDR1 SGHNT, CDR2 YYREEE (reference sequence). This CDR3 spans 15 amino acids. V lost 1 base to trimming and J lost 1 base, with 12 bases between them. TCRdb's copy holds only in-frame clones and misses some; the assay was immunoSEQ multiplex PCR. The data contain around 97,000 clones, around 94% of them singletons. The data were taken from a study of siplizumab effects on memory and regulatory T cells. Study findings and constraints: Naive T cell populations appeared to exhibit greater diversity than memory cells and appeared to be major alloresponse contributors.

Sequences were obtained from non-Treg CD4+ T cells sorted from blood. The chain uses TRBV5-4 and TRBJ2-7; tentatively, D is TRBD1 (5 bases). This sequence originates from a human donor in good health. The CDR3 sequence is CASSLSQGRSYEQYF. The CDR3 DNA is TGTGCCAGCAGCTTGTCGCAGGGTCGGTCCTACGAGCAGTACTTC.